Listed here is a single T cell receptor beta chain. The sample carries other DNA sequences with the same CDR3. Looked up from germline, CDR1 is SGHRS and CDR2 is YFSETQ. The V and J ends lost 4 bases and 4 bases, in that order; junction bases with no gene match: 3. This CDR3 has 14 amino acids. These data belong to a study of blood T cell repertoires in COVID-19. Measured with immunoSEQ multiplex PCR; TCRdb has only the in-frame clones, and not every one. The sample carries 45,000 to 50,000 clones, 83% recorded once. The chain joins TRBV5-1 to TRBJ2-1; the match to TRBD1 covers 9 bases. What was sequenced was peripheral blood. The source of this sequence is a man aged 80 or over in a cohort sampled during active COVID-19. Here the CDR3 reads CASSPGQGYNEQFF. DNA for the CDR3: TGCGCCAGCAGCCCGGGACAGGGTTACAATGAGCAGTTCTTC.